The 6 T cell receptor beta chains below come from one sample, sequenced in a study of long-term antiretroviral therapy in people with HIV. The authors ran the immunoSEQ assay, v3.0, at survey level. Data came from immunoSEQ multiplex PCR; TCRdb stores just in-frame clones and leaves some out. Among roughly 28,000 clones listed, roughly 80% were seen once. The specimen was unsorted PBMCs, collected 2.9 years after starting antiretroviral therapy. All receptors derive from a man between 45 and 60 years old with HIV.

The gene calls are TRBV7-2 and TRBJ2-3; D gene ambiguous. The V gene's germline CDR1 is SGHTA and CDR2 FQGNSA. Between the trimmed V and J ends, which lost 1 base and 6 bases, there was a span of 14 bases. The CDR3 loop spans 15 amino acids. The CDR3 region has the DNA TGTGCCAGCAGCTTAGGACGGGCCCGCCGGGATACGCAGTATTTT. Translating it yields CASSLGRARRDTQYF.

The CDR3 nucleotides are TGTGCCAGCAGCTTCGTTCGGGGCACTGAAGCTTTCTTT. Translated, it gives CASSFVRGTEAFF. J is TRBJ1-1 and V is TRBV7-9; D is unclear. The germline V and J ends were trimmed by 3 bases and 4 bases, with 9 bases remaining between them. Germline CDR1 reads SEHNR; CDR2 reads FQNEAQ (reference sequence). This CDR3 is 13 amino acids long. Using reference TRBV7-9 and TRBJ1-1 for the parts outside the CDR3, the full variable domain is DTGVSQNPRHKITKRGQNVTFRCDPISEHNRLYWYRQTLGQGPEFLTYFQNEAQLEKSRLLSDRFSAERPKGSFSTLEIQRTEQGDSAMYLCASSFVRGTEAFFGQGTRLTVV.

CDR3 nucleotide sequence: TGTGCCAGCCGCCTTGATCATATCACTTACAATGAGCAGTTCTTC. Protein sequence: CASRLDHITYNEQFF. J is TRBJ2-1 and V is TRBV27; D call uncertain. This CDR3 contains 15 residues. Germline lookup yields CDR1 MNHEY and CDR2 SMNVEV (reference sequence). With 8 bases removed from V and 4 bases from J, the gap between germline ends came to 18 bases.

V gene TRBV19 combines with J gene TRBJ1-2; tentatively, D is TRBD1 (5 bases). The CDR3 is made up of 16 amino acids. Germline CDR1 reads LNHDA; CDR2 reads SQIVND (reference sequence). The V end lost 4 bases, the J end lost 9 bases, and 24 bases lay between the germline ends. The CDR3 region has the DNA TGTGCCAGTAGTACCGCCCTCCCCGGGACCCTGAGGAGCTACACCTTC. The encoded protein is CASSTALPGTLRSYTF.

The rearrangement joins TRBV4-3 to TRBJ1-6; possible D gene TRBD1, 5 bases. Looked up from germline, CDR1 is LGHNA and CDR2 is YSLEER. V shed 0 bases and J shed 1 base, with 10 bases lying between them. CDR3 length: 17 residues. This CDR3 reads CASSQEWGTSYNSPLHF. Written as DNA, the CDR3 is TGCGCCAGCAGCCAAGAATGGGGGACTTCCTATAATTCACCCCTCCACTTT.

V usage is TRBV6-6 and J usage is TRBJ2-7; D is ambiguous. This CDR3 region has 14 residues. The germline gives CDR1 MNHNY, CDR2 SVGAGI (reference sequence). Trimming removed 4 bases at V and 0 bases at J, with 10 bases between. CDR3 protein: CASSWTESSYEQYF. CDR3 DNA: TGTGCCAGCAGTTGGACGGAGAGCTCCTACGAGCAGTACTTC.